This T cell receptor beta chain was recorded in a study of T cells expressing NK-cell markers. Study background: The study drew TCR beta repertoires from sorted CD3+CD56+NKG2C+, CD3+CD56+NKG2C- and CD3+CD56-NKG2C+ T cells. Notes on the study in general: Dominant NKG2C+ clonotypes accounted for roughly 1.0-7.0% of CD8+ T cells in over 5 donors. These clonotypes, the leaders elsewhere, also led the CD3+CD56-NKG2C+ fraction in several donors.

The CDR3 has 13 amino acids. CDR1 and CDR2 (germline): SEHNR, FQNEAQ (reference sequence). TCRdb processed the 5' RACE reads again and assigns one entry to each CDR3 protein, with no DNA. The listing contains roughly 380,000 distinct CDR3 sequences. A note on this clonotype: Its target is unknown.

The receptor's source is a man aged 18-69 years in good health. The sample consisted of blood T cells: a sorted CD56 or NKG2C T cell subset, CD4+ or CD8+ T cells, or bulk PBMC T cells (not recorded which). The chain couples TRBV7-9 to TRBJ1-1; TCRdb gives TRBD1 as the D gene, but with no DNA this cannot be confirmed. CDR3 amino acids: CASSTTGGTEAFF.